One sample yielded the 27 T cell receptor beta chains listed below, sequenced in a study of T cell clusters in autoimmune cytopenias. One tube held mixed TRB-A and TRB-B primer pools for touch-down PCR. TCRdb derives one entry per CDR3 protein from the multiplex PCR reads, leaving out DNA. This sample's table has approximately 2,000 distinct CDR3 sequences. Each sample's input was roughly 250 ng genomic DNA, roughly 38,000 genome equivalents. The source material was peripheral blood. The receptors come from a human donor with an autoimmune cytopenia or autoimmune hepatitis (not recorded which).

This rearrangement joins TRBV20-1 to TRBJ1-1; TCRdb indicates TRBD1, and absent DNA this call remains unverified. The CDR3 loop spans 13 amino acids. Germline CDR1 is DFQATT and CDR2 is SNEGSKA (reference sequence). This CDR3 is CSASPSRGSPLHF.

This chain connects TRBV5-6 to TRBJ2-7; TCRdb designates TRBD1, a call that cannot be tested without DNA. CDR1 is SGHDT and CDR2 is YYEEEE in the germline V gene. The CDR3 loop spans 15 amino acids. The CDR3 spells CASSLYPGEPYEQYF. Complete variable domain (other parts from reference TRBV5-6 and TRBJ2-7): DAGVTQSPTHLIKTRGQQVTLRCSPKSGHDTVSWYQQALGQGPQFIFQYYEEEERQRGNFPDRFSGHQFPNYSSELNVNALLLGDSALYLCASSLYPGEPYEQYFGPGTRLTVT.

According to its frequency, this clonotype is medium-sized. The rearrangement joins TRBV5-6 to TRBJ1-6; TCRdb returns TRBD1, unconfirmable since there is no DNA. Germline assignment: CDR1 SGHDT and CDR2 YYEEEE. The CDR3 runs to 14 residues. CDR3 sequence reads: CASSPEGGDSPLHF.

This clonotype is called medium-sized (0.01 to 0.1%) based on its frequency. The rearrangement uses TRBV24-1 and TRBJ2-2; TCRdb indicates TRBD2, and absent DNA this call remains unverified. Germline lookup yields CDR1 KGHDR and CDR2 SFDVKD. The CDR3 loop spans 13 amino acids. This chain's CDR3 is CATRDYSLGELFF.

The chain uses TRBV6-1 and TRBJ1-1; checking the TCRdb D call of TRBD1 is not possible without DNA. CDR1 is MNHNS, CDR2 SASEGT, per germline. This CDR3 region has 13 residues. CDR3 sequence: CASSSGTATEAFF.

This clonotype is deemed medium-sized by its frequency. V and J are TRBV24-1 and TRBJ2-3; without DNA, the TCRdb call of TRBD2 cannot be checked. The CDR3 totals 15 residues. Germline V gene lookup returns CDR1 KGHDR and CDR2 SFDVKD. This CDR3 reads CATSDFSGGTDTQYF.

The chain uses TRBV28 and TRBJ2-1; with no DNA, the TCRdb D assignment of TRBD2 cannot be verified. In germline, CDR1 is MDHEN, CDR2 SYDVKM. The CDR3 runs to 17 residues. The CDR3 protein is CASSLGAGLAKYNEQFF.

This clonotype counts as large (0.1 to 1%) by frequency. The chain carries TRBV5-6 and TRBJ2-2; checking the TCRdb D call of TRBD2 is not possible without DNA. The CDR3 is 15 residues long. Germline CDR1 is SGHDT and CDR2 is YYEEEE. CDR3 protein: CASSYGTALTGELFF.

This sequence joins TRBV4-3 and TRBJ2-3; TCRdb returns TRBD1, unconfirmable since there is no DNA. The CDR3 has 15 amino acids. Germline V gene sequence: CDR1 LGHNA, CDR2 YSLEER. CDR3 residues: CASSQGDRNTDTQYF.

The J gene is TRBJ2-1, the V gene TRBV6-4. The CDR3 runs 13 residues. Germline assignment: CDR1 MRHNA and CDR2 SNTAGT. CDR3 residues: CASSDGLYNEQFF.

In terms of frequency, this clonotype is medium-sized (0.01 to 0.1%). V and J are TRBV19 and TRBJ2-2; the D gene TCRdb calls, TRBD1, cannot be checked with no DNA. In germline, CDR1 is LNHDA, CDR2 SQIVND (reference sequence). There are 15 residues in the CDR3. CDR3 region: CARKAEGQGAGELFF.

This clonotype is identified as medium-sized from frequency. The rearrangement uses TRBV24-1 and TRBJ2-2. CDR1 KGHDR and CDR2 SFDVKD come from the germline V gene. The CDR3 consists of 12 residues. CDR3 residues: CATSDFHGELFF.

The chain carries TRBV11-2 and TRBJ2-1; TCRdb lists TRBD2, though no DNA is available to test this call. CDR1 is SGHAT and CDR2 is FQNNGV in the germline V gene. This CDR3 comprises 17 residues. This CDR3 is CASSPGLAGWGNNEQFF.

CDR3 amino acids: CASGRGGNINGYTF. This chain joins TRBV12-5 and TRBJ1-2. CDR3 length: 14 residues. Germline lookup yields CDR1 LGHNT and CDR2 FRNRAP.

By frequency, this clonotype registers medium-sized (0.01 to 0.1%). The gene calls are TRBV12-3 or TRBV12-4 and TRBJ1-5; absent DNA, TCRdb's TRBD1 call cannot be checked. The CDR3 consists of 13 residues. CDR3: CASSLWGAQPQHF.

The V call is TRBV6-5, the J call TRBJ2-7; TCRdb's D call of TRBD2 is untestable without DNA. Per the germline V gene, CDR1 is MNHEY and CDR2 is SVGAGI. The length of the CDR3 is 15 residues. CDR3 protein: CAGTRGLAGTYEQYF.

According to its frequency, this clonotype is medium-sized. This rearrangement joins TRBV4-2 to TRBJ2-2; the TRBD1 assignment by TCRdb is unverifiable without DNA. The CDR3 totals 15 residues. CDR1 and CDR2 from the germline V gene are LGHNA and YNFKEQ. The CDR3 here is CASSQAAGRTGELFF.

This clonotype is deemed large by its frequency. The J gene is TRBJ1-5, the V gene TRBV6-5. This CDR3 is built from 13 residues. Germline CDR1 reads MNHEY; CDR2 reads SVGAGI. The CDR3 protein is CASRNSFNQPQHF.

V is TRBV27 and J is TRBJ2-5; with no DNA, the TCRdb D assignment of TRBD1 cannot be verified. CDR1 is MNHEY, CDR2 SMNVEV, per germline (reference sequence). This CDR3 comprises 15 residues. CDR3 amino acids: CASSFSRGWQETQYF.

The CDR3 spells CASSLYSGTGNTEAFF. This sequence joins TRBV7-2 and TRBJ1-1; absent DNA, TCRdb's TRBD1 call cannot be checked. Germline V lookup: CDR1 SGHTA, CDR2 FQGNSA. The CDR3 runs 16 residues.

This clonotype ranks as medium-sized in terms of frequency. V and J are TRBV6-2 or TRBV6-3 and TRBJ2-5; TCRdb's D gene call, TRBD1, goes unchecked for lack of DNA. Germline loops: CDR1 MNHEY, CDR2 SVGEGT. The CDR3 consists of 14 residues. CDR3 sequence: CASSYPGGRKTQYF.

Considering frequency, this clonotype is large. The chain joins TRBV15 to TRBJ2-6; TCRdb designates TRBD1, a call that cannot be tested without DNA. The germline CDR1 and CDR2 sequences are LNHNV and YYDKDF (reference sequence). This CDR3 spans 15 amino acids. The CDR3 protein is CATSRDRAGANVLTF.

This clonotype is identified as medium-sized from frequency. This CDR3 is CSAPTAGNSPLHF. The chain combines TRBV20-1 with TRBJ1-6. The V gene's germline CDR1 is DFQATT and CDR2 SNEGSKA (reference sequence). The CDR3 sequence is 13 residues long.

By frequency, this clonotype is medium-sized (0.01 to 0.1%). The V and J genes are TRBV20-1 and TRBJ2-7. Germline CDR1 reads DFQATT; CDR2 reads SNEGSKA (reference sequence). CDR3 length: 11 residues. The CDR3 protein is CSAPHNGEQYF.

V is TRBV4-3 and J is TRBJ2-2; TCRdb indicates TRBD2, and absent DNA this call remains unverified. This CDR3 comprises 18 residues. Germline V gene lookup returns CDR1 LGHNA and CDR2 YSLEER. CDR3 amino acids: CASSQDSLAGSRGGELFF.

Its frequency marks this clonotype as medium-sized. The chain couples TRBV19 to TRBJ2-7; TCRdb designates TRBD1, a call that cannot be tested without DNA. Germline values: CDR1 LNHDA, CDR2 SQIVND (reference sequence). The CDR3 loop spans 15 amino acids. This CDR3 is CASSMGGQSTYEQYF.

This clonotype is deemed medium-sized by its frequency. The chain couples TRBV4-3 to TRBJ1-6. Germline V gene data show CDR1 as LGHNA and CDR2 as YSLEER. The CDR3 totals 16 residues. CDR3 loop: CASSQDRQVYNSPLHF.